The source of this TCR beta chain is a study of cytomegalovirus exposure and HLA in healthy donors. Study information: From HLA-typed donors, an early data release held tens of millions of unique TCRs. General study results and limits: Immune exposure information available was restricted to CMV serostatus.

With respect to this clone: Antigen: not known. In this CDR3 the conserved last residue, phenylalanine or tryptophan, is missing, so a read error is likely.

Looked up from germline, CDR1 is SGHNT and CDR2 is YYREEE (reference sequence). V was shortened by 4 bases and J by 7 bases, with 11 bases between the two germline ends. This CDR3 contains 12 residues. The study ran its PCR with 60 Vbeta and 13 Jbeta primers. Profiled with immunoSEQ multiplex PCR; TCRdb holds only in-frame clones, not every one. The sample yields about 130,000 clones, under 10% seen once. This receptor was obtained from a woman in her thirties or forties in good health and CMV-seropositive. Input material: PBMCs. The J gene is TRBJ1-2, the V gene TRBV5-4, with TRBD1 as a possible D gene (6 bases). Here the CDR3 reads CASSPGVGGYTL. CDR3 bases: TGTGCCAGCAGCCCAGGGGTGGGTGGCTACACCCTC.